One T cell receptor (beta chain) is described in this entry. This sample is part of a study of shared T cell receptors in the human thymus. TCRdb keeps only in-frame clones here, not all; method: immunoSEQ multiplex PCR. This sample has some 700,000 clones; around 87% occur once, and the top ten carry around 0.01%. The germline V and J ends were trimmed by 7 bases and 0 bases, with 18 bases remaining between them. The germline V gene encodes CDR1 MDHEN and CDR2 SYDVKM. The CDR3 loop spans 17 amino acids. This same sample was also part of a study on human thymus T cells. That study reports: Related research found strongly overlapping thymic repertoires in unrelated individuals.

The source of this sequence is a boy in the first two years of life with a congenital heart defect. Sequencing used thymocytes. The V and J genes are TRBV28 and TRBJ2-2; D might be TRBD2 (5 bases). CDR3 amino acids: CASTPSAGVANTGELFF. The CDR3 nucleotides read TGTGCCAGCACTCCATCGGCCGGGGTTGCGAACACCGGGGAGCTGTTTTTT.